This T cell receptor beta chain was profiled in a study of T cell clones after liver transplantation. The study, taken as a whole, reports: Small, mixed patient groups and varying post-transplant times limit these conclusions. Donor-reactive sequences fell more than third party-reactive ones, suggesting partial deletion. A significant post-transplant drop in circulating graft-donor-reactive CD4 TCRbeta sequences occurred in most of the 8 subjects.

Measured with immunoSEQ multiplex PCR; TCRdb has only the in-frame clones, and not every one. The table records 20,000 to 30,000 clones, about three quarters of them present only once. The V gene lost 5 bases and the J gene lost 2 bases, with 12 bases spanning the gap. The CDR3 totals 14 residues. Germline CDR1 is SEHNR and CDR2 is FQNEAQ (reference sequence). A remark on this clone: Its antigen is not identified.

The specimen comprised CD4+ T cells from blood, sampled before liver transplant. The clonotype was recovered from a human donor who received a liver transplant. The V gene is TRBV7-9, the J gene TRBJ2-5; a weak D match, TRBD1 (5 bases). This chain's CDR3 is CASSGASAQETQYF. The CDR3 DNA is TGTGCCAGCAGCGGGGCCAGTGCACAAGAGACCCAGTACTTC.